The 22 T cell receptor beta chains given below trace back to one sample, sequenced in a study of blood T cell repertoires in COVID-19. The table came from immunoSEQ multiplex PCR; TCRdb's copy has only in-frame clones and leaves some out. The sample includes roughly 200,000 clones, 70% to 90% of them seen just once. Sequencing used peripheral blood. The source of these receptors is a woman aged 50 to 60 with COVID-19, enrolled during active disease.

The gene calls are TRBV19 and TRBJ1-1; D remains ambiguous. The V and J ends lost 2 bases and 6 bases respectively, with 7 bases between them. The CDR3 totals 12 residues. Germline-derived CDR1 and CDR2 are LNHDA and SQIVND (reference sequence). CDR3 region: CASSITGSEAFF. In DNA, the CDR3 is TGTGCCAGTAGTATAACCGGGTCTGAAGCTTTCTTT.

The rearrangement links TRBV27 to TRBJ2-5; the match to TRBD2 covers 10 bases. Trimming cost V 5 bases and J 3 bases; bases outside gene matches: 6. Germline assignment: CDR1 MNHEY and CDR2 SMNVEV (reference sequence). CDR3 length: 15 amino acids. The CDR3 loop is CASSPPGLAKETQYF. The CDR3, as DNA: TGTGCCAGCAGTCCTCCGGGACTAGCGAAAGAGACCCAGTACTTC.

This clone appeared a single time. The chain carries TRBV5-6 and TRBJ1-4; D possibly corresponds to TRBD1 (6 bases). V was cut by 0 bases and J by 16 bases, with 25 bases left in between. Germline-derived CDR1 and CDR2 are SGHDT and YYEEEE. CDR3 length: 16 residues. CDR3 loop: CASSLGTGTSRLIGFF. In DNA, the CDR3 is TGTGCCAGCAGCTTGGGTACCGGGACATCGAGATTAATTGGGTTTTTT.

The chain carries TRBV7-2 and TRBJ1-1; D unclear. Looked up from germline, CDR1 is SGHTA and CDR2 is FQGNSA. The CDR3 spans 15 residues. Deletions cut 1 base from V and 1 base from J, with 10 bases between. This chain's CDR3 is CASSLGTRGNTEAFF. The CDR3 nucleotides read TGTGCCAGCAGCTTAGGTACGAGAGGGAACACTGAAGCTTTCTTT.

The chain employs TRBV19 and TRBJ1-6, with 7 nucleotides matching TRBD1. Germline CDR1 LNHDA, CDR2 SQIVND (reference sequence). This CDR3 is 13 amino acids long. The trim removed 11 bases at V and 3 bases at J, leaving 4 bases unmatched. CDR3 amino acids: CAARDSYNSPLHF. CDR3 bases: TGTGCCGCTCGGGACAGCTATAATTCACCCCTCCACTTT.

The rearrangement joins TRBV9 to TRBJ2-2; 11 bases match TRBD1. Germline V gene sequence: CDR1 SGDLS, CDR2 YYNGEE. With V trimmed by 4 bases and J by 7 bases, 6 bases remained unmatched. The CDR3 has 15 residues. CDR3 residues: CASSRPGQGVGELFF. The CDR3 DNA follows: TGTGCCAGCAGCAGACCGGGACAGGGGGTCGGGGAGCTGTTTTTT.

The V call is TRBV18, the J call TRBJ2-7; TRBD1 matches 9 bases. The V gene's germline CDR1 is KGHSH and CDR2 LQKENI. J gave up 3 bases and V 3 bases, and 9 bases lay outside the gene matches. CDR3 size: 16 residues. CDR3 protein: CASSPTPGQGNYEQYF. As DNA, the CDR3 is TGTGCCAGCTCACCGACTCCGGGACAGGGTAACTACGAGCAGTACTTC.

The chain recombines TRBV27 with TRBJ1-3; 8 bases are shared with TRBD1. CDR1 and CDR2 (germline): MNHEY, SMNVEV (reference sequence). The V gene end was trimmed by 6 bases and the J gene end by 3 bases; junction bases not matched to a gene: 10. CDR3 length equals 16 residues. CDR3 loop: CASSLTGTGLGNTIYF. The CDR3 coding sequence is TGTGCCAGCAGCCTCACCGGGACAGGCCTTGGAAACACCATATATTTT.

This clone was observed a few times. The rearrangement uses TRBV15 and TRBJ1-5; D might be TRBD1 (5 bases). Germline loops: CDR1 LNHNV, CDR2 YYDKDF (reference sequence). This CDR3 has 18 residues. Trimming took off 1 base at V and 1 base at J, with 17 bases between the two ends. The CDR3 DNA reads as TGTGCCACCAGCAGAGGGGTAGCGGGACGGATGAGCAATCAGCCCCAGCATTTT. Protein: CATSRGVAGRMSNQPQHF.

The chain is built from TRBV24-1 and TRBJ2-1, with D possibly matching TRBD1 (6 bases). Germline V gene data show CDR1 as KGHDR and CDR2 as SFDVKD. The CDR3 is 15 amino acids. Trimming pared 0 bases from V and 8 bases from J, leaving 13 bases between. The CDR3 DNA follows: TGTGCCACCAGTGATTTGACGGGCAGGGGATATGAGCAGTTCTTC. Amino acid sequence: CATSDLTGRGYEQFF.

For this clone: At one end the junction does not follow the germline gene, possibly because of a read error. The rearrangement joins TRBV12-3 or TRBV12-4 to TRBJ1-2, with no clear D. CDR3 size: 12 residues. In nucleotides, the CDR3 is TGTGCCAGCAGTCCCGGGATTGCTTATGGCTGGTTC. Its protein product is CASSPGIAYGWF.

This clone was recorded many times. Other nucleotide sequences from this sample produce the same CDR3. V usage is TRBV12-3 or TRBV12-4 and J usage is TRBJ1-1, with 7 bases fitting TRBD1. V dropped 3 bases and J dropped 5; count of bases not matched to a gene: 3. The CDR3 runs to 13 residues. CDR3 residues: CASSLTGRTEAFF. The CDR3 DNA is TGTGCCAGCAGTTTGACAGGGAGGACTGAAGCTTTCTTT.

In its sample, this clone was seen once. V is TRBV11-2 and J is TRBJ2-2; 8 bases are a match to TRBD2. Losses at the gene ends were 1 base for V and 5 bases for J; bases not matched to a gene: 6. Germline CDR1 reads SGHAT; CDR2 reads FQNNGV. This CDR3 has 16 amino acids. CDR3 loop: CASSLVKRGWTGELFF. CDR3 nucleotide sequence: TGTGCCAGCAGCTTAGTGAAGCGGGGGTGGACCGGGGAGCTGTTTTTT.

This sequence joins TRBV24-1 and TRBJ2-1; TRBD1 aligns across 10 bases. Germline values: CDR1 KGHDR, CDR2 SFDVKD. The CDR3 is 16 amino acids. V was clipped by 1 base and J by 7 bases; unmatched bases: 6. The CDR3 region has the DNA TGTGCCACCAGTGATTTCGGACAGGGGGTAGGGAATGAGCAGTTCTTC. Translation: CATSDFGQGVGNEQFF.

This chain connects TRBV5-8 to TRBJ1-5; the D is unclear. Germline CDR1 is SGHTS and CDR2 is YDEGEE. The CDR3 runs to 17 residues. Trimming took 0 bases from V and 0 from J, leaving 13 bases between them. The CDR3, as DNA: TGTGCCAGCAGCTTGGGGCCTTCTGGGCTTAGCAATCAGCCCCAGCATTTT. It is translated as CASSLGPSGLSNQPQHF. Full variable domain (missing parts from reference TRBV5-8 and TRBJ1-5): EAGVTQSPTHLIKTRGQQATLRCSPISGHTSVYWYQQALGLGLQFLLWYDEGEERNRGNFPPRFSGRQFPNYSSELNVNALELEDSALYLCASSLGPSGLSNQPQHFGDGTRLSIL.

The V and J genes are TRBV6-4 and TRBJ2-3, with 10 bases that match TRBD2. Germline-derived CDR1 and CDR2 are MRHNA and SNTAGT. The trim removed 6 bases at V and 0 bases at J, leaving 3 bases unmatched. The CDR3 extends over 15 amino acids. CDR3 amino acids: CASSMTSGSTDTQYF. The CDR3 DNA reads as TGTGCCAGCAGCATGACTAGCGGGAGCACAGATACGCAGTATTTT.

This rearrangement joins TRBV2 to TRBJ1-1; TRBD1 might be the D (5 bases). Trimming removed 1 base from V and 4 bases from J, with 16 bases in between. The CDR3 runs to 16 residues. Germline V gene sequence: CDR1 SNHLY, CDR2 FYNNEI. DNA of the CDR3: TGTGCCAGCAGTGAAGTTACAGGTTTTAGGGGCACTGAAGCTTTCTTT. Protein: CASSEVTGFRGTEAFF.

The chain is built from TRBV6-5 and TRBJ1-5; tentative D call: TRBD1 (6 bases). This CDR3 contains 14 residues. Germline CDR1 and CDR2: MNHEY and SVGAGI. Trimming removed 10 bases at V and 4 bases at J, with 17 bases between. The CDR3 DNA reads as TGTGCCACCTCCCCGTACAGGGCAAATCAGCCCCAGCATTTT. This codes for CATSPYRANQPQHF.

A single count supports this clone. This sequence joins TRBV19 and TRBJ2-7, with TRBD1 matching 10 bases. CDR3 length: 14 residues. Germline V gene data show CDR1 as LNHDA and CDR2 as SQIVND (reference sequence). V gave up 5 bases and J gave up 2 bases; unmatched junction bases: 3. CDR3: CASSAGTGAYEQYF. Written as DNA, the CDR3 is TGTGCCAGTAGTGCCGGGACAGGGGCCTACGAGCAGTACTTC.

This clone has just one count. This chain joins TRBV5-1 and TRBJ2-7; 9 bases are a match to TRBD1. The CDR3 is 13 residues long. In germline, CDR1 is SGHRS, CDR2 YFSETQ. V dropped 5 bases and J dropped 9; count of bases not matched to a gene: 9. The CDR3 DNA follows: TGCGCCAGCAGGACCGGGACAGGGACGACGCAGTACTTC. Amino acids: CASRTGTGTTQYF.

CDR3 loop: CASSPGQGQGEKLFF. The CDR3 nucleotides are TGTGCCAGCAGCCCGGGACAGGGGCAAGGCGAAAAACTGTTTTTT. The chain recombines TRBV11-2 with TRBJ1-4; 10 positions agree with TRBD1. V trimming: 5 bases; J trimming: 8 bases; junction bases outside the gene matches: 8. Germline CDR1 SGHAT, CDR2 FQNNGV. This CDR3 has 15 residues.

This sequence joins TRBV11-2 and TRBJ1-1; D ambiguous. CDR1 and CDR2 from the germline V gene are SGHAT and FQNNGV. This CDR3 has 11 residues. Trimming left V 6 bases short and J 6 bases short, with 8 bases between. The CDR3 protein is CASRQFPEAFF. The DNA for the CDR3 is TGTGCCAGCAGACAATTCCCTGAAGCTTTCTTT.